The entry below describes one TCR beta chain. Its antigen remains unidentified. The table came from immunoSEQ multiplex PCR; TCRdb's copy has only in-frame clones and leaves some out. The sample includes about 350,000 clones, 85% of them seen just once. Treatment defined: around 19 received Ad26.COV2.S at low or high dose, single or two shots; about five received placebo; per-sample allocation not given. Vaccine and placebo recipients were sampled on day 63 after the first injection. This entry comes from a study of Ad26.COV2.S vaccination and SARS-CoV-2 variants. Study-wide background: Ad26.COV2.S was injected intramuscularly once or twice, 56 days apart. Study results and caveats: While placebo recipients had lower spike-specific TCR breadth, vaccine recipients had more.

Trimming cost V 4 bases and J 1 base, with 17 bases left between them. Per germline, CDR1 MGHRA and CDR2 YSYEKL. The CDR3 runs to 17 residues. This sequence joins TRBV4-1 and TRBJ1-5; TRBD1 is a possible D gene (6 bases). This clonotype originated in a person between 18 and 65 years old who received the Ad26.COV2.S COVID-19 vaccine or a placebo. This specimen consisted of peripheral blood, obtained in a trial of Ad26.COV2.S vaccine versus placebo. The CDR3 DNA is TGCGCCAGCAGCCTCTCAGGGGAGGCGGCAAGCAATCAGCCCCAGCATTTT. This translates into CASSLSGEAASNQPQHF.